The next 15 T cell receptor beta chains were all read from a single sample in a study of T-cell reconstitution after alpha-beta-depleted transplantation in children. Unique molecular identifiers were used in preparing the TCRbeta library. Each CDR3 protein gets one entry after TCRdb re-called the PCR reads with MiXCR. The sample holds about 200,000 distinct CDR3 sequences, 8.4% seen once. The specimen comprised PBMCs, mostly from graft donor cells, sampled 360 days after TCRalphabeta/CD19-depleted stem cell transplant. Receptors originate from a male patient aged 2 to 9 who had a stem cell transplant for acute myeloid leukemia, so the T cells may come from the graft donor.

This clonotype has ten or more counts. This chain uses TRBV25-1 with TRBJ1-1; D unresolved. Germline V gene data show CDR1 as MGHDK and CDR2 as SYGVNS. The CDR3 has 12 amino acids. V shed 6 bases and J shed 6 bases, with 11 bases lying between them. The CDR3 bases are TGTGCCAGCAGCCCTGGTTCGCCTGAAGCTTTCTTT. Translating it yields CASSPGSPEAFF.

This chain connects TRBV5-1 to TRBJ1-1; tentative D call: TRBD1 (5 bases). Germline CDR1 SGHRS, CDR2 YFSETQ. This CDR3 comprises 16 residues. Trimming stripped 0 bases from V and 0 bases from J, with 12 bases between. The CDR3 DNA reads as TGCGCCAGCAGCTTGGCCCCAGGGACGATGAACACTGAAGCTTTCTTT. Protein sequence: CASSLAPGTMNTEAFF.

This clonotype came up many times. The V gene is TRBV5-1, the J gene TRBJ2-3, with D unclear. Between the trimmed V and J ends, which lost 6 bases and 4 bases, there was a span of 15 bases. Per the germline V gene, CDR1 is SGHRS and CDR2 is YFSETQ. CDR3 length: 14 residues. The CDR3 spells CASKRFSIPDTQYF. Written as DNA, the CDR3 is TGCGCCAGCAAGCGATTTTCCATCCCAGATACGCAGTATTTT.

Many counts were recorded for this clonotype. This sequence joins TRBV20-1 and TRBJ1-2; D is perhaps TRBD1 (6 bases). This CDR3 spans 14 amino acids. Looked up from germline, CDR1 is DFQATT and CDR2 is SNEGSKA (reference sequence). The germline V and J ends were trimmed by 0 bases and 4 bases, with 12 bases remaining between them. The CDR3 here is CSARDGQLRYGYTF. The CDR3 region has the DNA TGCAGTGCTAGAGATGGACAGTTGCGCTATGGCTACACCTTC.

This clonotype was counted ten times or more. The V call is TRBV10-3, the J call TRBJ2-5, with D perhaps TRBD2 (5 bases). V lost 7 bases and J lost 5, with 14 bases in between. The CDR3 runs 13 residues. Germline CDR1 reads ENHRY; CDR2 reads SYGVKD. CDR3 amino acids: CAIKQEGRETQYF. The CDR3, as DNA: TGTGCCATCAAACAAGAGGGTCGGGAGACCCAGTACTTC.

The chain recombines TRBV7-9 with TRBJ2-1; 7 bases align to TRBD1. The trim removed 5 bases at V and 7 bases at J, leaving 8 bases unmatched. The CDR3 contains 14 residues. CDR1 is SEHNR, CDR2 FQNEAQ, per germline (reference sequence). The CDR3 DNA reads TGTGCCAGCAGCCCCTGGACAGGTGGGAATGAGCAGTTCTTC. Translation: CASSPWTGGNEQFF.

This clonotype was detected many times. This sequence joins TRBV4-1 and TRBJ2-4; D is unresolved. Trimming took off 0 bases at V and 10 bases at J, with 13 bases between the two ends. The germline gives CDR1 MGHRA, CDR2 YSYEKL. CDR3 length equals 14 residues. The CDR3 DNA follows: TGCGCCAGCAGCCAAGAGCGTGAGGTACGAATTCAGTACTTC. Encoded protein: CASSQEREVRIQYF.

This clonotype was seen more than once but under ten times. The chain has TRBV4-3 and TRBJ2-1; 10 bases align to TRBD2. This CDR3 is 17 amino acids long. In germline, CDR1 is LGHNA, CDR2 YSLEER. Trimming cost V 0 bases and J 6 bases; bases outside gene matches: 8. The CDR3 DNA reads TGCGCCAGCAGCCAAGAAGAAAATGGACTAGCGGTCAATGAGCAGTTCTTC. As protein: CASSQEENGLAVNEQFF.

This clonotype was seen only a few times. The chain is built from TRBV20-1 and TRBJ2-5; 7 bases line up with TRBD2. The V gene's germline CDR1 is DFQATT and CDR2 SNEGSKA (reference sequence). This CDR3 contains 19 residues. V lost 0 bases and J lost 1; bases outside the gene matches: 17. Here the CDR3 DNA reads TGCAGTGCTAGAGACGTGGGGACCACACGGGGGGTGGCCCAAGAGACCCAGTACTTC. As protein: CSARDVGTTRGVAQETQYF.

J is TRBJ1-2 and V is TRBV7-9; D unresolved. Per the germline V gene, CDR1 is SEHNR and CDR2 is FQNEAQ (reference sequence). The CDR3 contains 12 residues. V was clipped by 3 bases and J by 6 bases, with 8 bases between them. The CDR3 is CASSLGLDGYTF. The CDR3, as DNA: TGTGCCAGCAGCTTGGGTTTAGATGGCTACACCTTC.

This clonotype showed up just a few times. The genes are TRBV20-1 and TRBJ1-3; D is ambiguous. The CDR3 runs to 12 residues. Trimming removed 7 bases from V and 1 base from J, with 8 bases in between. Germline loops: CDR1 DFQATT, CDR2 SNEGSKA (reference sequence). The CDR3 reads CSVFGSGNTIYF. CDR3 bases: TGCAGTGTGTTTGGTTCTGGAAACACCATATATTTT.

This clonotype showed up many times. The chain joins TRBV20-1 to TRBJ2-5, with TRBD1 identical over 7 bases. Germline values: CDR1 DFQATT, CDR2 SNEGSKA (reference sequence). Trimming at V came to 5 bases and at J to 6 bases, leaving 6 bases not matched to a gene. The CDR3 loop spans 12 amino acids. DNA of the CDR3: TGCAGTGCTGACGACAGGGTAAAGACCCAGTACTTC. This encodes CSADDRVKTQYF.

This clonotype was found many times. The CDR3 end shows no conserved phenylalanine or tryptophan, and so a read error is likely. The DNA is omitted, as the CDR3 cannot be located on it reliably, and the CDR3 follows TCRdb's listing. CDR3 sequence: CASLRGPEA. The chain carries TRBV3-1 and TRBJ2-7; the table calls TRBD1, which could not be checked here. The CDR3 is 9 residues long, counting both termini. Germline CDR1 and CDR2: LGHDT and YNNKEL (reference sequence).

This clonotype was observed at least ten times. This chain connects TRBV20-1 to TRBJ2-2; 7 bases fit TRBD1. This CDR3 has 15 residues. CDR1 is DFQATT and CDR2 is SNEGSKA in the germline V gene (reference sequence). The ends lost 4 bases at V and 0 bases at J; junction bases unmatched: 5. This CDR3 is CSATPGTANTGELFF. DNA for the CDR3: TGCAGTGCTACCCCCGGGACAGCGAACACCGGGGAGCTGTTTTTT.

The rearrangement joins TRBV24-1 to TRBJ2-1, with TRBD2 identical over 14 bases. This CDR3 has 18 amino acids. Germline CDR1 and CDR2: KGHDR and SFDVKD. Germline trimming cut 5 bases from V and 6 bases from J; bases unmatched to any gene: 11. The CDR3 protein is CATSAETSGRGGANEQFF. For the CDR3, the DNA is TGTGCCACCAGTGCGGAGACTAGCGGGAGGGGAGGGGCCAATGAGCAGTTCTTC.